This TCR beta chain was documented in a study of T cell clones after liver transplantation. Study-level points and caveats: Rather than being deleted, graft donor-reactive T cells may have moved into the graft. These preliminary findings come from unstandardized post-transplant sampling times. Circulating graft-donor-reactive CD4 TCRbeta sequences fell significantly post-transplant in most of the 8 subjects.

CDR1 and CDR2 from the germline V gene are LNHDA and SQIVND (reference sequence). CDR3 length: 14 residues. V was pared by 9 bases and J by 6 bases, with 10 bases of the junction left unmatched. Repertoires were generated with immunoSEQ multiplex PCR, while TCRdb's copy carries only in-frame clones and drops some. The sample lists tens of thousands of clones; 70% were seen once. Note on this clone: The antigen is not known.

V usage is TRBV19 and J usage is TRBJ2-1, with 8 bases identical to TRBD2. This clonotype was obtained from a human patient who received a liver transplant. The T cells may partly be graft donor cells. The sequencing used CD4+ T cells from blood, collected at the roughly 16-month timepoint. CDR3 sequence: CASRTSGGVNEQFF. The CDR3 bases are TGTGCCAGCAGAACTAGCGGCGGCGTCAATGAGCAGTTCTTC.